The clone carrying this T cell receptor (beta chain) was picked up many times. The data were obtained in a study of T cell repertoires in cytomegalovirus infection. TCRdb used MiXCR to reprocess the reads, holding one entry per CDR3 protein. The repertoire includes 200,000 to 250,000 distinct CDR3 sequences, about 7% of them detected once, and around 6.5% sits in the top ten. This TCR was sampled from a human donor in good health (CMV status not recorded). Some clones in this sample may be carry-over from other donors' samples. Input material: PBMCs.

DNA for the CDR3: TGTGCCAGCAGTGGAGCAGGGGGAGGGTATGGCTACACCTTC. Residues: CASSGAGGGYGYTF. V gene TRBV6-5 combines with J gene TRBJ1-2, with TRBD1 matching over 7 bases. The V and J ends lost 5 bases and 5 bases, in that order; junction bases with no gene match: 8. Germline CDR1 MNHEY, CDR2 SVGAGI. This CDR3 comprises 14 residues.